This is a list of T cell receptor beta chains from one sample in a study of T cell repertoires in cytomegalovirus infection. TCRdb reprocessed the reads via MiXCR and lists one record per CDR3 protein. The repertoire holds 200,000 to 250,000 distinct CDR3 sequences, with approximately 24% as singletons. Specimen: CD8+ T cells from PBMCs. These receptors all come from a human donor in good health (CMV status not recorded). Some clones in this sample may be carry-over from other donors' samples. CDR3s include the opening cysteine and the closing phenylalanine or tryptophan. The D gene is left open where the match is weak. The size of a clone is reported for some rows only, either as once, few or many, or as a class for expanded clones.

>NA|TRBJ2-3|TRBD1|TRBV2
CASSTGTGMGDTQYF
TGTGCCAGCAGCACCGGGACAGGGATGGGAGATACGCAGTATTTT
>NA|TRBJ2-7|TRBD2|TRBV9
CASSPSWGLAGEQYF
TGTGCCAGCAGCCCATCCTGGGGACTAGCGGGGGAGCAGTACTTC
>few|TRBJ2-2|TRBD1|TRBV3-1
CASSHAWDSDTGELFF
TGTGCCAGCAGCCATGCCTGGGACAGTGACACCGGGGAGCTGTTTTTT
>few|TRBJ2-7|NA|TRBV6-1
CASSYAQKYEQYF
TGTGCCAGCAGTTACGCGCAGAAATACGAGCAGTACTTC
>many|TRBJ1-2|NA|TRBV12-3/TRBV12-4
CASSLDSFWSGYTF
TGTGCCAGCAGTTTAGACTCTTTCTGGAGTGGCTACACCTTC
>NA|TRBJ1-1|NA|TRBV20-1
CSARALGGPRAFF
TGCAGTGCTAGGGCTTTGGGGGGGCCGAGAGCTTTCTTT
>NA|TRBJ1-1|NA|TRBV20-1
CSAVFLEWSTEAFF
TGCAGTGCCGTCTTCCTGGAGTGGAGCACTGAAGCTTTCTTT
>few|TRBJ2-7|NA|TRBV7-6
CASSLLGRREQYF
TGTGCCAGCAGCTTACTCGGCCGCCGGGAGCAGTACTTC
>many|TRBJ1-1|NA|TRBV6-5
CASSYAWNTEAFF
TGTGCCAGCAGTTACGCGTGGAACACTGAAGCTTTCTTT
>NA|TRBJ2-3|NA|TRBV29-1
CSVEPGPDVVNTQYF
TGCAGCGTTGAACCCGGACCAGACGTGGTAAATACGCAGTATTTT
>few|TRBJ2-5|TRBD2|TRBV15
CATSAGGYQETQYF
TGTGCCACCAGCGCGGGGGGGTACCAAGAGACCCAGTACTTC
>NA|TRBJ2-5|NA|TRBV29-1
CSVERGAQYF
TGCAGCGTTGAAAGGGGGGCCCAGTACTTC
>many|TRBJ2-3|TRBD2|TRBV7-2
CASSPGLAGGGYTSTDTQYF
TGTGCCAGCAGCCCCGGACTAGCCGGTGGGGGATACACTAGCACAGATACGCAGTATTTT